The sample holds one count of the clone carrying this TCR beta chain. Its target is unknown. The data derive from a study of human thymus T cells. Findings of the study overall: The authors found apparently biased V and J gene usage in thymic and blood repertoires.

Clones were read by immunoSEQ multiplex PCR, and TCRdb kept only the in-frame ones, dropping some. Among roughly 120,000 clones listed, approximately 96% were seen once. Surgeons resected thymus tissue during corrective heart surgery. What was sequenced was thymus tissue. This receptor was identified in a boy under two years old with a congenital heart defect but otherwise immunologically healthy.

CDR3 protein: CASSKEDRGAIGYTF. CDR3 in DNA: TGTGCCAGCAGTAAGGAGGACAGGGGGGCGATTGGCTACACCTTC. This chain joins TRBV25-1 and TRBJ1-2; 10 bases are a match to TRBD1. The CDR3 loop spans 15 amino acids. V was pared by 5 bases and J by 7 bases, with 10 bases of the junction left unmatched. Germline CDR1 MGHDK, CDR2 SYGVNS.